Listed below are T cell receptor beta chains from one sample, sequenced in a study of identical twins. TCRdb processed the 5' RACE reads anew with MiXCR; each CDR3 protein has one entry. The sample holds more than 200,000 distinct CDR3 sequences, around 15% seen once. Sequenced: memory (CD45RO+) T cells sorted from blood. The receptors were sampled from a young woman in good health. Both conserved end residues are trimmed from each CDR3. Fields, in order: V gene, J gene, CDR3 protein.

TRBV27	TRBJ1-2	ASSLSIAGGIYT
TRBV5-1	TRBJ1-1	ASSFTRDTEAF
TRBV13	TRBJ2-7	ASSARLAGGRREEQY
TRBV27	TRBJ1-2	ASRRTGQSYT
TRBV2	TRBJ1-1	ASGEDRDEAF
TRBV5-1	TRBJ2-1	ASSSLASSYNEQF
TRBV11-3	TRBJ1-1	ASSARQGREAF
TRBV7-9	TRBJ1-4	ASRSSRASNEKLF
TRBV12-3/TRBV12-4	TRBJ2-2	ASSLYSANTGELF
TRBV7-7	TRBJ2-1	ASSPGGLNEQF
TRBV7-2	TRBJ2-3	ASSPQGRSTDTQY
TRBV27	TRBJ2-3	ASSVTGFTDTQY
TRBV4-3	TRBJ2-6	ASSSRYGGANVLT
TRBV4-1	TRBJ2-5	ASSPSAGERGTQY
TRBV29-1	TRBJ1-1	SVVRDLYTEAF
TRBV29-1	TRBJ1-2	SGGGQNYGYT
TRBV2	TRBJ2-2	ASSVGLPPNTGELF
TRBV10-3	TRBJ2-3	AISGMVSPSSTDTQY
TRBV20-1	TRBJ1-6	SASLGQGGSPLH
TRBV6-1	TRBJ2-7	ASTSVVLAGGKEQY
TRBV20-1	TRBJ2-4	SALIDRGLAKNIQY
TRBV4-3	TRBJ2-3	ASSLEGGSHTDTQY
TRBV15	TRBJ2-5	ATEAGPQETQY
TRBV2	TRBJ2-1	ASSETGVGVNEQF
TRBV30	TRBJ2-6	AWGFRTTGANVLT
TRBV5-1	TRBJ1-2	ASSPGGQGIYGYT
TRBV20-1	TRBJ2-7	SAGTTSGSYEQY
TRBV12-5	TRBJ1-1	ASGRDRGWAEAF
TRBV6-1	TRBJ2-1	ASRGTGESGKSSYNEQF
TRBV15	TRBJ2-1	ATSREGLAGYNEQF
TRBV7-2	TRBJ1-2	ASSAAAGLYGYT
TRBV7-9	TRBJ2-5	ASSRRDSSPQETQY
TRBV29-1	TRBJ2-1	SVDPGLLQF
TRBV5-1	TRBJ2-3	ASSPRPGLPGDTQY
TRBV12-3/TRBV12-4	TRBJ2-3	ASSRGGRGDTQY
TRBV12-3/TRBV12-4	TRBJ2-6	ASRDDSGANVLT
TRBV7-3	TRBJ1-6	ASSLSEFSPLH
TRBV12-3/TRBV12-4	TRBJ2-1	ASSGDRDNEQF
TRBV6-5	TRBJ1-2	AVGRDNYGYT
TRBV9	TRBJ2-7	ASSVGLAGFYEQY
TRBV12-3/TRBV12-4	TRBJ2-3	ASSGTSGYTQY
TRBV6-2/TRBV6-3	TRBJ2-3	ASSSRTSGRTDTQY
TRBV10-3	TRBJ2-3	AISESASGRKSDTQY
TRBV20-1	TRBJ2-2	SALDPRRGGELF
TRBV7-6	TRBJ2-2	ASRLLASGGTGELF
TRBV3-1	TRBJ1-5	ASSPTPRDRGFGQPQH
TRBV7-2	TRBJ2-1	ASSATSGRVNEQF
TRBV9	TRBJ2-1	ASSVTDYPRRGEQF
TRBV20-1	TRBJ2-7	SAGLPAVYEQY
TRBV20-1	TRBJ2-3	SYSGGTDTQY
TRBV19	TRBJ2-7	ASGGGGQGRNEQY
TRBV2	TRBJ2-7	ASTGGLNYEQY
TRBV7-3	TRBJ1-6	ASSPEGDSYSPLH
TRBV18	TRBJ2-7	ASSQNFEQY
TRBV2	TRBJ2-1	ASSDRQTYYNEQF
TRBV4-2	TRBJ1-6	ASSQVSRHTNSPLH
TRBV11-2	TRBJ2-7	ASSSDREGEQY